Reported below is one T cell receptor (beta chain). Germline values: CDR1 SEHNR, CDR2 FQNEAQ (reference sequence). Trimming cost V 2 bases and J 0 bases; bases outside gene matches: 6. This CDR3 spans 17 amino acids. This sample was included in a study of blood T cell repertoires in COVID-19. The wider study: In each case, the material was cDNA or gDNA derived from T cells, B-cell-depleted T cells, or PBMCs.

Recovered status in Cohort 3 required two negative PCRs, clearance, or symptom resolution. TCRdb's copy holds only in-frame clones and misses some; the assay was immunoSEQ multiplex PCR. The sample yields approximately 280,000 clones, around 85% seen once. Sequencing was done on a sample of PBMCs or T cells enriched from blood (not recorded which). The chain couples TRBV7-9 to TRBJ2-3, with 9 bases that match TRBD2. The receptor's source is a woman aged 40 to 55 who had recovered from COVID-19. CDR3 sequence (DNA): TGTGCCAGCAGCTTATCGAGACTAGCGGCTAGCACAGATACGCAGTATTTT. Translated, it gives CASSLSRLAASTDTQYF.